The rows below give T cell receptor beta chains drawn from one sample of a study of regulatory T cells in long-lasting Graves disease. TCRdb re-called the multiplex PCR reads through MiXCR, storing one row per CDR3 protein. The sample carries 350,000 to 500,000 distinct CDR3 sequences, 20% to 25% recorded once. The material was peripheral blood mononuclear cells (PBMCs), obtained when the disease was refractory, from a patient treated with antithyroid drugs. These receptors were obtained from a female donor with Graves disease. Each CDR3 is given with its conserved first and last residue. Each record gives: J gene, V gene, clone size, D gene, CDR3 protein, CDR3 DNA. A D gene is named only where the DNA matches it firmly. Clone size, where shown, is once, few, many, or a class for clones that have expanded.

j_gene: TRBJ1-1
v_gene: TRBV6-6
abundance: many
d_gene: TRBD1
CDR3aa: CASSYSRQGFTEAFF
CDR3nt: TGTGCCAGCAGTTACTCGAGACAGGGGTTCACTGAAGCTTTCTTT

j_gene: TRBJ2-1
v_gene: TRBV2
abundance: NA
d_gene: TRBD2
CDR3aa: CASLSSGSSYNEQFF
CDR3nt: TGTGCCAGCCTCAGTAGCGGGAGCTCCTACAATGAGCAGTTCTTC

j_gene: TRBJ2-5
v_gene: TRBV19
abundance: NA
d_gene: NA
CDR3aa: CASSTAFGVQYF
CDR3nt: TGTGCCAGTAGTACCGCTTTTGGAGTCCAGTACTTC

j_gene: TRBJ1-5
v_gene: TRBV12-3/TRBV12-4
abundance: NA
d_gene: NA
CDR3aa: CASTLKGYNQPPHF
CDR3nt: TGTGCCAGCACCCTAAAGGGGTACAATCAGCCCCCGCATTTT

j_gene: TRBJ1-2
v_gene: TRBV15
abundance: many
d_gene: NA
CDR3aa: CATSRVFGPQGYGYTF
CDR3nt: TGTGCCACCAGCAGAGTCTTCGGACCCCAGGGCTATGGCTACACCTTC

j_gene: TRBJ2-7
v_gene: TRBV4-1
abundance: NA
d_gene: NA
CDR3aa: CASSQDYGPLGEQYF
CDR3nt: TGCGCCAGCAGCCAAGATTACGGGCCCTTAGGCGAGCAGTACTTC

j_gene: TRBJ2-7
v_gene: TRBV2
abundance: many
d_gene: TRBD2
CDR3aa: CASRGLTIHEQYF
CDR3nt: TGTGCCAGCAGGGGACTAACGATCCACGAGCAGTACTTC

j_gene: TRBJ2-2
v_gene: TRBV28
abundance: many
d_gene: NA
CDR3aa: CASSPPTYTGELFF
CDR3nt: TGTGCCAGCAGCCCCCCCACGTACACCGGGGAGCTGTTTTTT

j_gene: TRBJ1-5
v_gene: TRBV19
abundance: NA
d_gene: NA
CDR3aa: CASSTGAHQPQHF
CDR3nt: TGTGCCAGTAGTACAGGGGCCCATCAGCCCCAGCATTTT

j_gene: TRBJ1-2
v_gene: TRBV18
abundance: NA
d_gene: TRBD1
CDR3aa: CASSPETGYNGYTF
CDR3nt: TGTGCCAGCTCACCAGAGACAGGGTACAATGGCTACACCTTC

j_gene: TRBJ2-7
v_gene: TRBV27
abundance: many
d_gene: TRBD2
CDR3aa: CASIRTSGNYEQYF
CDR3nt: TGTGCCAGCATCCGGACTAGCGGGAATTACGAGCAGTACTTC

j_gene: TRBJ2-5
v_gene: TRBV5-1
abundance: NA
d_gene: NA
CDR3aa: CASSTGHQETQYF
CDR3nt: TGCGCCTCTTCGACAGGACACCAAGAGACCCAGTACTTC

j_gene: TRBJ1-1
v_gene: TRBV11-2
abundance: few
d_gene: NA
CDR3aa: CASSKMTAQSTETFF
CDR3nt: TGTGCCAGCAGCAAAATGACAGCCCAGAGCACTGAAACTTTCTTT

j_gene: TRBJ1-5
v_gene: TRBV24-1
abundance: many
d_gene: NA
CDR3aa: CATSDVRGEPQHF
CDR3nt: TGTGCCACCAGTGATGTCCGAGGGGAGCCCCAGCATTTT

j_gene: TRBJ1-5
v_gene: TRBV2
abundance: many
d_gene: NA
CDR3aa: CASSDRESNQPQHF
CDR3nt: TGTGCCAGCAGTGACAGGGAAAGCAATCAGCCCCAGCATTTT

j_gene: TRBJ2-5
v_gene: TRBV10-1
abundance: few
d_gene: NA
CDR3aa: CASSVDPGETQYF
CDR3nt: TGCGCCAGCAGCGTGGACCCTGGGGAGACCCAGTACTTC

j_gene: TRBJ2-6
v_gene: TRBV15
abundance: NA
d_gene: NA
CDR3aa: CATSREAAANSGANVLTF
CDR3nt: TGTGCCACCAGCAGAGAAGCAGCGGCAAACTCTGGGGCCAACGTCCTGACTTTC

j_gene: TRBJ2-5
v_gene: TRBV20-1
abundance: many
d_gene: NA
CDR3aa: CSASAGTQETQYF
CDR3nt: TGCAGTGCTAGTGCGGGAACACAAGAGACCCAGTACTTC

j_gene: TRBJ1-5
v_gene: TRBV6-1
abundance: few
d_gene: NA
CDR3aa: CASRASRPQHF
CDR3nt: TGTGCCAGCAGGGCGTCGAGGCCCCAGCATTTT

j_gene: TRBJ2-2
v_gene: TRBV20-1
abundance: few
d_gene: TRBD2
CDR3aa: CSARVSGRAVTGELFF
CDR3nt: TGCAGTGCTAGGGTTAGCGGGAGGGCCGTGACCGGGGAGCTGTTTTTT

j_gene: TRBJ2-4
v_gene: TRBV2
abundance: many
d_gene: NA
CDR3aa: CASSEEGTGAKNIQYF
CDR3nt: TGTGCCAGCAGTGAAGAAGGGACGGGGGCCAAAAACATTCAGTACTTC

j_gene: TRBJ2-7
v_gene: TRBV28
abundance: many
d_gene: TRBD1
CDR3aa: CASSSRQGHEQYF
CDR3nt: TGTGCCAGCAGTTCCCGACAGGGCCACGAGCAGTACTTC

j_gene: TRBJ2-7
v_gene: TRBV4-1
abundance: NA
d_gene: NA
CDR3aa: CASSARQASSYEQYF
CDR3nt: TGCGCCAGCAGCGCCAGACAGGCTAGCTCCTACGAGCAGTACTTC

j_gene: TRBJ1-5
v_gene: TRBV12-3/TRBV12-4
abundance: many
d_gene: NA
CDR3aa: CASSLGQPNSNQPQHF
CDR3nt: TGTGCCAGCAGTTTAGGGCAGCCAAATAGCAATCAGCCCCAGCATTTT

j_gene: TRBJ2-1
v_gene: TRBV12-3/TRBV12-4
abundance: NA
d_gene: TRBD2
CDR3aa: CASSPSGRGNEQFF
CDR3nt: TGTGCCAGCAGCCCCAGCGGGAGAGGGAATGAGCAGTTCTTC

j_gene: TRBJ2-3
v_gene: TRBV5-1
abundance: NA
d_gene: NA
CDR3aa: CASSPAELPDTQYF
CDR3nt: TGCGCCAGCAGCCCCGCGGAGCTGCCAGATACGCAGTATTTT

j_gene: TRBJ2-7
v_gene: TRBV20-1
abundance: NA
d_gene: TRBD1
CDR3aa: CSAGTGTGNIYEQYF
CDR3nt: TGCAGTGCTGGAACCGGGACAGGGAATATTTACGAGCAGTACTTC